These T cell receptor beta chains were read from a single sample in a study of blood T cells in healthy people across ages. TCRdb reprocessed the 5' RACE reads via MiXCR and lists one record per CDR3 protein. This sample has approximately 810,000 distinct CDR3 sequences, with 29% found just once. The specimen sequenced was blood. All receptors come from a woman aged 80 or older in good health. The conserved cysteine and the conserved F or W are not part of the CDR3 here.

V: TRBV5-1
CDR3: ASSPEQGRRETQY

V: TRBV20-1
CDR3: SVGGTNEKLF

V: TRBV6-5
CDR3: ASSYSKGTSGSTDTQY

V: TRBV20-1
CDR3: SAKTGKKDYGYT

V: TRBV12-3/TRBV12-4
CDR3: ASTQGPGEQY

V: TRBV7-2
CDR3: ASSEKGIQY

V: TRBV5-1
CDR3: ASSLGLAGKETQY

V: TRBV6-1
CDR3: ASRGGGGLNSYEQY

V: TRBV6-5
CDR3: ASSYSPGGASYNEQV

V: TRBV7-2
CDR3: ASSAFGQVTQETQY

V: TRBV5-1
CDR3: ASSLYVTGARNEQF

V: TRBV20-1
CDR3: SARPLGTLETQH

V: TRBV20-1
CDR3: SVERGPTITDTQY

V: TRBV7-9
CDR3: ASSLVQGYDTQY

V: TRBV7-2
CDR3: ASSPTASGETQY

V: TRBV9
CDR3: ASSLGQALSSGANVLT

V: TRBV12-3/TRBV12-4
CDR3: ASSRQGWGSTEAF

V: TRBV29-1
CDR3: SVGTSRTKNIQY

V: TRBV11-2
CDR3: ASTAGAGGGTDTQY

V: TRBV2
CDR3: ASSVGGPETQY

V: TRBV3-1
CDR3: ASSQDARTRVETQY

V: TRBV7-2
CDR3: ASSREYTDTQY

V: TRBV5-6
CDR3: ASSLIGQGDDEQY

V: TRBV27
CDR3: ASSFWADSYNEQY

V: TRBV6-2/TRBV6-3
CDR3: ASSCGAGGYNEQF

V: TRBV7-2
CDR3: ASSSDDRGPFYEQY

V: TRBV20-1
CDR3: SARELAGKETQY

V: TRBV6-5
CDR3: ASMAGGTSDTQY

V: TRBV25-1
CDR3: ASSVQGSKGQETQY

V: TRBV20-1
CDR3: SARNQGAVGTDTQY

V: TRBV7-2
CDR3: ASIREGGQLYKGSGNTIY

V: TRBV7-8
CDR3: ASRGVSRETQY

V: TRBV12-3/TRBV12-4
CDR3: ASSQTGGPSTDTQY

V: TRBV7-2
CDR3: ANSFEDRAAQH

V: TRBV7-2
CDR3: ASSLTQGSWYGYT

V: TRBV7-9
CDR3: AIKTDHNEQF

V: TRBV7-2
CDR3: ASSYYRGHDYGYT

V: TRBV27
CDR3: ASSLLASGGADIQY

V: TRBV7-2
CDR3: ASSLGGGIGNQPQH

V: TRBV24-1
CDR3: ATSGTQGLNEQF

V: TRBV7-9
CDR3: ASSFEGANQPQH

V: TRBV6-2/TRBV6-3
CDR3: ASSYGGGGVYNEQF

V: TRBV5-1
CDR3: ASSQAGAKNIQY

V: TRBV7-8
CDR3: ASSPWGLANYGYT

V: TRBV10-3
CDR3: AIRRQGNADTQY

V: TRBV20-1
CDR3: SAVGMWENPDTQY

V: TRBV5-1
CDR3: ASSFGNSEAF

V: TRBV20-1
CDR3: SARDGTSNNQPQH

V: TRBV20-1
CDR3: SASSGANYNEQF

V: TRBV12-3/TRBV12-4
CDR3: ASSSPRGTQY

V: TRBV6-2/TRBV6-3
CDR3: APTGGNEQF

V: TRBV27
CDR3: ASSSTGRMNTEAF

V: TRBV5-1
CDR3: ASSLGTSGGLTDTQY